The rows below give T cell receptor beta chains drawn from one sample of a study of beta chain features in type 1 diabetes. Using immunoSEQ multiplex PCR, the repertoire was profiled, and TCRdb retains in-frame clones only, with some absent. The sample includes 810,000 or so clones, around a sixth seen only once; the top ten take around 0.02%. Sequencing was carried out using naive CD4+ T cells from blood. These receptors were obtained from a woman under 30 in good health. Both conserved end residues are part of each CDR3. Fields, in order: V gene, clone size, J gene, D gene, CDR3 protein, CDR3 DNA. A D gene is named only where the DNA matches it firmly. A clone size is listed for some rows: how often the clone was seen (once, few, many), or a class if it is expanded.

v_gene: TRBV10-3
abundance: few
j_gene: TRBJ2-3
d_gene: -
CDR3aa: CAISTSSNTQYF
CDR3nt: TGTGCCATCAGCACTAGCTCTAATACGCAGTATTTT

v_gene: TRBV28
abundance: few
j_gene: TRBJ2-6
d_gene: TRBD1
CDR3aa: CASSMDRGHVTGANVLTF
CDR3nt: TGTGCCAGCAGTATGGACAGGGGGCACGTTACTGGGGCCAACGTCCTGACTTTC

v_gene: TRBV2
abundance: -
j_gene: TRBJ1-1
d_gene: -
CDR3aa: CASSVQMNTEAFF
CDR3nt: TGTGCCAGCAGTGTACAGATGAACACTGAAGCTTTCTTT

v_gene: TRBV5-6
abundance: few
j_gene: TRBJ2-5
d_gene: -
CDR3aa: CASRQTGSGGKTQYF
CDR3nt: TGTGCCAGCAGACAAACAGGGAGCGGCGGGAAGACCCAGTACTTC

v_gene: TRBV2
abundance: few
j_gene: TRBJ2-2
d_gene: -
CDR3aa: CASSEGDTGELFF
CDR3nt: TGTGCCAGCAGTGAAGGGGACACCGGGGAGCTGTTTTTT

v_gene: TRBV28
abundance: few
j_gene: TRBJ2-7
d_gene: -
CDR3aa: CASSFGGSYEQYF
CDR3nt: TGTGCCAGCAGTTTCGGTGGGAGCTACGAGCAGTACTTC

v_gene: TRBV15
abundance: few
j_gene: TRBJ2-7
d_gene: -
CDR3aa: CATSRVLGTYEQYF
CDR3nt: TGTGCCACCAGCAGAGTGTTGGGGACCTACGAGCAGTACTTC

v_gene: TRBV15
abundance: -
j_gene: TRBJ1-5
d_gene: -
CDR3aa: CATSRGGVIGQPQHF
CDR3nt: TGTGCCACCAGCAGAGGCGGGGTTATTGGTCAGCCCCAGCATTTT

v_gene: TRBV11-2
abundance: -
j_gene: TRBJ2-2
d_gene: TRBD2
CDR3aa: CASSLGLAGPTGELFF
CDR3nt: TGTGCCAGCAGCCTAGGACTAGCGGGACCCACCGGGGAGCTGTTTTTT

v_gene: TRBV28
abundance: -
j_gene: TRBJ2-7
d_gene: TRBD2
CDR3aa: CASSLFASGSYEQYF
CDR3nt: TGTGCCAGCAGTTTATTCGCTAGCGGGAGCTACGAGCAGTACTTC

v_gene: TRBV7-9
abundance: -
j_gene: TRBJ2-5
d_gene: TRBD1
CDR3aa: CASSLSWRQGEETQYF
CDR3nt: TGTGCCAGCAGCTTAAGTTGGCGGCAGGGGGAAGAGACCCAGTACTTC

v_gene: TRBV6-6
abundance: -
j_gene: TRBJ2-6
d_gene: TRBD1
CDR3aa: CASSYSGQSGANVLTF
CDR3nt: TGTGCCAGCAGTTATTCGGGACAGTCTGGGGCCAACGTCCTGACTTTC

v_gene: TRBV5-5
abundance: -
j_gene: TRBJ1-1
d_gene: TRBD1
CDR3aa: CASSPKMDRIYAEAFF
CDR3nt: TGTGCCAGCAGCCCCAAGATGGACAGGATATACGCTGAAGCTTTCTTT

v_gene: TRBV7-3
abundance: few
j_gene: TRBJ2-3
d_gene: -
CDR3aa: CASSFDGQNTQYF
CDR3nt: TGTGCCAGCAGCTTCGACGGGCAGAATACGCAGTATTTT

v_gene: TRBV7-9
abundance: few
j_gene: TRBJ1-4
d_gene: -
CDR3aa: CASSAQGPTNEKLFF
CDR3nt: TGTGCCAGCAGCGCGCAGGGCCCGACTAATGAAAAACTGTTTTTT

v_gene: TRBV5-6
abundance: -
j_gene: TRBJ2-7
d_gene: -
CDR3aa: CASSYGRSSYEQYF
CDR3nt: TGTGCCAGCAGCTATGGACGCTCCTCCTACGAGCAGTACTTC

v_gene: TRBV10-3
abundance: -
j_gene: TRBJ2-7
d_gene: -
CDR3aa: CAISESVGPYEQYF
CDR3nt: TGTGCCATCAGTGAGTCGGTCGGGCCCTACGAGCAGTACTTC

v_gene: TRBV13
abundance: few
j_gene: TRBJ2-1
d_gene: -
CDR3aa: CASSQSRSEQFF
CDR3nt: TGTGCCAGCAGCCAGTCCCGATCAGAGCAGTTCTTC

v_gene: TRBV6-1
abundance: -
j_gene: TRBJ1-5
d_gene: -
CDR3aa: CASSQGNQPQHF
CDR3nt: TGTGCCAGCAGTCAGGGAAATCAGCCCCAGCATTTT

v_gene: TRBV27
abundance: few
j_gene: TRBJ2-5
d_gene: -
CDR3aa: CASSLLTIWRGETQYF
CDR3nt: TGTGCCAGCAGTTTATTGACGATTTGGCGTGGAGAGACCCAGTACTTC

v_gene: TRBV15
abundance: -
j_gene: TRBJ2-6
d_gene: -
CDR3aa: CATSRDWRGPSGANVLTF
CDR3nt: TGTGCCACCAGCAGAGATTGGCGAGGGCCCTCTGGGGCCAACGTCCTGACTTTC

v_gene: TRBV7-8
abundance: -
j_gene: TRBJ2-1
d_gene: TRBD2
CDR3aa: CASRSLVGFLAGTYNEQFF
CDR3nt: TGTGCCAGCCGCAGCTTAGTGGGGTTCCTAGCGGGAACTTACAATGAGCAGTTCTTC

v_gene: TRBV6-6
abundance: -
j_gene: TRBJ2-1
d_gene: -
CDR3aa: CASSSGQFHPYNEQFF
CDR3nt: TGTGCCAGCAGCTCCGGACAGTTCCATCCCTACAATGAGCAGTTCTTC

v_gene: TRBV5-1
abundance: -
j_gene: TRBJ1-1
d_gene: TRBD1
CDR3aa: CASSPGQGFTEAFF
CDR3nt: TGCGCCAGCAGCCCCGGACAGGGGTTCACTGAAGCTTTCTTT

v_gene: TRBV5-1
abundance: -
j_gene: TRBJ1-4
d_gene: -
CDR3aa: CASRLGWDGEKLFF
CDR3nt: TGCGCCAGCAGGCTCGGGTGGGACGGTGAAAAACTGTTTTTT

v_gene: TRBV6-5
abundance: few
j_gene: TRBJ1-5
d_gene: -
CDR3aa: CASRTVNQPQHF
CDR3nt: TGTGCCAGTAGGACAGTCAATCAGCCCCAGCATTTT

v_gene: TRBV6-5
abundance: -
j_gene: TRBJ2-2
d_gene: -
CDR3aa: CASSGAGNTGELFF
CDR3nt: TGTGCCAGCAGTGGGGCGGGAAACACCGGGGAGCTGTTTTTT

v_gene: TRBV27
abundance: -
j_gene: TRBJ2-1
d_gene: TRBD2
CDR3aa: CASTARLAGRNNEQFF
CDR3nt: TGTGCCAGCACCGCCCGACTAGCGGGCCGGAACAATGAGCAGTTCTTC

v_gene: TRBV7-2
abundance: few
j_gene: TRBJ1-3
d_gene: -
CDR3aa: CASSLGAGSGNTIYF
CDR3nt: TGTGCCAGCAGCTTAGGTGCGGGCTCTGGAAACACCATATATTTT

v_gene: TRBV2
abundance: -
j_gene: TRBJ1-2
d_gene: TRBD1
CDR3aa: CASSEMGQVTGYTF
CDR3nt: TGTGCCAGCAGTGAAATGGGACAGGTCACTGGCTACACCTTC

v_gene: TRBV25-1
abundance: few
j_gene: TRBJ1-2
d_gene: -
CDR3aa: CASSEGRDYGYTF
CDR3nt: TGTGCCAGCAGTGAAGGCAGGGACTATGGCTACACCTTC

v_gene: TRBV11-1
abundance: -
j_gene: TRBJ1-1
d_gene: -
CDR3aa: CASSLSRAWGTEAFF
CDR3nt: TGTGCCAGCAGCTTATCACGGGCTTGGGGCACTGAAGCTTTCTTT

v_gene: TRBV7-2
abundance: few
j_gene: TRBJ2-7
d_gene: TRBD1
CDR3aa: CASRAPGQGTEQYF
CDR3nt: TGTGCCAGCAGGGCTCCGGGACAGGGGACCGAGCAGTACTTC

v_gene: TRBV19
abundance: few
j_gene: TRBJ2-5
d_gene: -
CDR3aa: CASSRPGRQETQYF
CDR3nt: TGTGCCAGTAGTAGGCCGGGGCGCCAAGAGACCCAGTACTTC

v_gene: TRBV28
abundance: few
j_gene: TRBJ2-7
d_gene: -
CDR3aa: CASSLSRGWASEASYEQYF
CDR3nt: TGTGCCAGCAGTTTAAGCCGCGGGTGGGCTAGCGAGGCGTCCTACGAGCAGTACTTC

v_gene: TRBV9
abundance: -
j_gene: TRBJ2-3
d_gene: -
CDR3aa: CASSEGRTDTDTQYF
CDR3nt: TGTGCCAGCAGCGAGGGGAGGACAGATACAGATACGCAGTATTTT

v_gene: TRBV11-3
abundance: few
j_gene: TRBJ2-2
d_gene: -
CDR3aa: CASSPAGRGELFF
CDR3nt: TGTGCCAGCAGCCCCGCTGGCAGGGGGGAGCTGTTTTTT

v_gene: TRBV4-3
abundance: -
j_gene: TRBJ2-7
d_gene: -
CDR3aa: CASSQDTGQFYEQYF
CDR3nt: TGCGCCAGCAGCCAAGATACGGGGCAGTTCTACGAGCAGTACTTC

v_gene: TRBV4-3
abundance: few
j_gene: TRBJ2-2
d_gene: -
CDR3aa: CASSQNTPLAANTGELFF
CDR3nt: TGCGCCAGCAGCCAAAACACTCCACTAGCAGCGAACACCGGGGAGCTGTTTTTT

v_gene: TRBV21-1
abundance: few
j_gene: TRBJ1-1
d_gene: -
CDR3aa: CASSKGRGAFF
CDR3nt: TGTGCCAGCAGCAAAGGCAGGGGAGCTTTCTTT

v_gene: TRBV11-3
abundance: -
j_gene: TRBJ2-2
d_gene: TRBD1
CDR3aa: CASSLGGSNTGELFF
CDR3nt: TGTGCCAGCAGCCTAGGGGGCTCGAACACCGGGGAGCTGTTTTTT